The 21 T cell receptor beta chains in this list originate from one sample, sequenced in a study of CD8 T cells in ankylosing spondylitis. Study-wide points: A TCR beta motif made of eight highly homologous variants seemed typical of ankylosing spondylitis blood.

Their recognized antigens are unknown. TCRdb recomputed calls from the 5' RACE reads with MiXCR, one row per CDR3 protein. Among about 700,000 distinct CDR3 sequences listed, 15% to 20% were seen once. Sequenced sample: blood, either unsorted or a sorted T cell fraction (not recorded which). These receptors were obtained from a male donor with ankylosing spondylitis.

The chain recombines TRBV4-2 with TRBJ2-1, with 12 bases that match TRBD2. This CDR3 has 17 residues. The V gene end was trimmed by 0 bases and the J gene end by 5 bases; junction bases not matched to a gene: 5. Germline lookup yields CDR1 LGHNA and CDR2 YNFKEQ. CDR3 nucleotides: TGTGCCAGCAGCCAAGAGGGGTGGACTAGCGGGGACAATGAGCAGTTCTTC. This codes for CASSQEGWTSGDNEQFF.

V usage is TRBV20-1 and J usage is TRBJ1-5; possibly TRBD1 for D (6 bases). Germline CDR1 reads DFQATT; CDR2 reads SNEGSKA (reference sequence). This CDR3 is built from 15 residues. The ends were cut back, 3 bases at V and 3 bases at J, with 15 bases in the middle. Here the CDR3 reads CSASRGPEVNQPQHF. In nucleotides, the CDR3 is TGCAGTGCTAGTCGGGGGCCCGAGGTCAATCAGCCCCAGCATTTT.

In this sample, this clonotype turned up a few times. This chain joins TRBV5-1 and TRBJ1-1; D might be TRBD1 (6 bases). V was trimmed by 4 bases and J by 0 bases, leaving 10 bases between them. Germline lookup yields CDR1 SGHRS and CDR2 YFSETQ. This CDR3 contains 14 residues. CDR3 in amino acids: CASSTGPMNTEAFF. The CDR3 region has the DNA TGCGCCAGCAGCACAGGGCCTATGAACACTGAAGCTTTCTTT.

The CDR3 DNA reads as TGTGCCAGCAGCTCCCTTAGCGGGGGGGCCATCAATGAGCAGTTCTTC. It translates to CASSSLSGGAINEQFF. V gene TRBV7-9 combines with J gene TRBJ2-1, with 11 bases fitting TRBD2. The germline V gene has CDR1 SEHNR and CDR2 FQNEAQ (reference sequence). With V trimmed by 4 bases and J by 6 bases, 8 bases remained unmatched. The CDR3 runs 16 residues.

Only a few counts were recorded for this clonotype. The genes are TRBV15 and TRBJ2-5; D is unclear. The CDR3 has 19 residues. Trimming left V 2 bases short and J 2 bases short, with 24 bases between. Germline V lookup: CDR1 LNHNV, CDR2 YYDKDF (reference sequence). The CDR3 is CATSRRPAPGPSRQETQYF. Written as DNA, the CDR3 is TGTGCCACCAGCAGACGACCAGCTCCGGGCCCATCAAGGCAAGAGACCCAGTACTTC.

A few counts support this clonotype. This rearrangement joins TRBV25-1 to TRBJ1-4; no definite D call. In germline, CDR1 is MGHDK, CDR2 SYGVNS. The CDR3 runs to 12 residues. V lost 4 bases to trimming and J lost 5 bases, with 5 bases between them. The CDR3 loop is CASSALNEKLFF. CDR3 in DNA: TGTGCCAGCAGTGCATTAAATGAAAAACTGTTTTTT.

The rearrangement uses TRBV5-5 and TRBJ1-2, with D tentatively TRBD1 (6 bases). The CDR3 totals 14 residues. Trimming removed 0 bases from V and 8 bases from J, with 14 bases in between. The germline CDR1 and CDR2 sequences are SGHKS and YYEKEE (reference sequence). The CDR3 is CASSLVAGEWGYTF. In DNA, the CDR3 is TGTGCCAGCAGCTTGGTGGCAGGGGAGTGGGGCTACACCTTC.

The rearrangement uses TRBV4-1 and TRBJ1-5, with D perhaps matching TRBD1 (5 bases). The CDR3 totals 15 residues. CDR1 is MGHRA and CDR2 is YSYEKL in the germline V gene. Trimming removed 1 base at V and 7 bases at J, with 14 bases between. CDR3 coding DNA: TGCGCCAGCAGCCAAGGGGTGGGGGGGGAGCAGCCCCAGCATTTT. Its translation: CASSQGVGGEQPQHF.

This clonotype was picked up a small number of times. The J gene is TRBJ1-2, the V gene TRBV9; D not resolved. The CDR3 covers 16 residues. Trimming removed 4 bases from V and 5 bases from J, with 21 bases in between. Germline CDR1 SGDLS, CDR2 YYNGEE. CDR3 in DNA: TGTGCCAGCAGCCCATCTGGGCGTAGCGTCGCGTATGGCTACACCTTC. As protein: CASSPSGRSVAYGYTF. Based on the CDR3 plus reference TRBV9 and TRBJ1-2, the full variable domain is DSGVTQTPKHLITATGQRVTLRCSPRSGDLSVYWYQQSLDQGLQFLIQYYNGEERAKGNILERFSAQQFPDLHSELNLSSLELGDSALYFCASSPSGRSVAYGYTFGSGTRLTVV.

This chain joins TRBV10-3 and TRBJ2-1, with TRBD2 identical over 14 bases. CDR3 length: 19 amino acids. V lost 4 bases and J lost 7; bases outside the gene matches: 15. CDR1 and CDR2 (germline): ENHRY, SYGVKD. CDR3 DNA: TGTGCCATCAGTGCCCCGCCCTCCGGGACTAGCGGGGGCCTAAATGAGCAGTTCTTC. Translating it yields CAISAPPSGTSGGLNEQFF.

This clonotype was seen repeatedly, ten times or more. It is unclear where the CDR3 begins or ends on the DNA, so no DNA is shown, and the CDR3 is as TCRdb lists it. The CDR3 here is CASSFGEGTAHF. This chain connects TRBV7-9 to TRBJ1-6. Counting both end residues, the CDR3 totals 12 amino acids. Germline values: CDR1 SEHNR, CDR2 FQNEAQ (reference sequence).

This clonotype was counted a single time. This chain uses TRBV15 with TRBJ2-7, with D tentatively TRBD1 or TRBD2 (5 bases each). The CDR3 length is 16 residues. Germline-derived CDR1 and CDR2 are LNHNV and YYDKDF (reference sequence). V shed 1 base and J shed 1 base, with 14 bases lying between them. DNA of the CDR3: TGTGCCACCAGCAGAGGGCCCGGGACGGGATCCTACGAGCAGTACTTC. It codes for CATSRGPGTGSYEQYF.

The CDR3 DNA is TGTGCCAGCAGCTCGGGACTAGCGGGAAGCACAGATACGCAGTATTTT. Protein sequence: CASSSGLAGSTDTQYF. V is TRBV5-4 and J is TRBJ2-3, with TRBD2 identical over 13 bases. The CDR3 covers 16 residues. V lost 3 bases and J lost 0; bases outside the gene matches: 1. Per germline, CDR1 SGHNT and CDR2 YYREEE (reference sequence). Together with reference TRBV5-4 and TRBJ2-3, the CDR3 gives the full variable domain: ETGVTQSPTHLIKTRGQQVTLRCSSQSGHNTVSWYQQALGQGPQFIFQYYREEENGRGNFPPRFSGLQFPNYSSELNVNALELDDSALYLCASSSGLAGSTDTQYFGPGTRLTVL.

The chain employs TRBV7-9 and TRBJ2-7, with a possible D match to TRBD1 (5 bases). The CDR3 contains 13 residues. Deletions cut 4 bases from V and 3 bases from J, with 10 bases between. Germline V gene sequence: CDR1 SEHNR, CDR2 FQNEAQ (reference sequence). For the CDR3, the DNA is TGTGCCAGCAGCTCCCCAGGGATCTACGAGCAGTACTTC. Translation gives CASSSPGIYEQYF.

This clonotype was observed a few times. V and J are TRBV29-1 and TRBJ2-1; D uncertain. V lost 1 base and J 0 bases, leaving 13 bases between the germline ends. CDR1 is SQVTM and CDR2 is ANQGSEA in the germline V gene. This CDR3 contains 16 residues. The CDR3, as DNA: TGCAGCGTTGAAGGTATGGACGCGCCCTCCTACAATGAGCAGTTCTTC. Its protein is CSVEGMDAPSYNEQFF.

This clonotype was recorded a few times. The gene calls are TRBV6-1 and TRBJ1-2; the match to TRBD1 covers 10 bases. The germline V gene encodes CDR1 MNHNS and CDR2 SASEGT. This CDR3 contains 15 residues. Trimming took 0 bases from V and 3 from J; bases not matched to a gene: 1. The CDR3 DNA follows: TGTGCCAGCAGTGAAGCGGGACAGGGGCACTATGGCTACACCTTC. Its translation is CASSEAGQGHYGYTF.

This clonotype was recorded a few times. The chain joins TRBV12-3 or TRBV12-4 to TRBJ1-5, with no clear D. CDR3 length equals 12 residues. The V and J ends lost 2 bases and 10 bases respectively, with 9 bases between them. The CDR3 region has the DNA TGTGCCAGCAGTTTATCAGAGGGCCCCCAGCATTTT. Amino acids: CASSLSEGPQHF.

This clonotype was recorded a few times. The genes are TRBV6-1 and TRBJ1-3; 10 nucleotides agree with TRBD1. In germline, CDR1 is MNHNS, CDR2 SASEGT. CDR3 length equals 16 residues. With 6 bases clipped from V and 3 bases from J, the junction kept 8 bases outside the gene matches. DNA of the CDR3: TGTGCCAGCAGAGATACCGGACAGGGGGTTGGAAACACCATATATTTT. Amino acid sequence: CASRDTGQGVGNTIYF.

The J gene is TRBJ2-1, the V gene TRBV27, with 8 bases aligning to TRBD2. Germline CDR1 reads MNHEY; CDR2 reads SMNVEV (reference sequence). There are 14 residues in the CDR3. Trimming took 5 bases from V and 7 from J; bases not matched to a gene: 7. The DNA for the CDR3 is TGTGCCAGCAGTGGCGGGGGGCGATATAATGAGCAGTTCTTC. Encoded protein: CASSGGGRYNEQFF.

In its sample, this clonotype was seen a few times. The rearrangement uses TRBV5-1 and TRBJ2-1, with D perhaps matching TRBD2 (5 bases). The V gene's germline CDR1 is SGHRS and CDR2 YFSETQ. The CDR3 covers 14 residues. Between the trimmed V and J ends, which lost 1 base and 7 bases, there was a span of 12 bases. The CDR3 loop reads CASSLLGSGNEQFF. The DNA of the CDR3 is TGCGCCAGCAGCTTGTTGGGGAGTGGAAATGAGCAGTTCTTC. Full variable domain (rest looked up from reference TRBV5-1 and TRBJ2-1): KAGVTQTPRYLIKTRGQQVTLSCSPISGHRSVSWYQQTPGQGLQFLFEYFSETQRNKGNFPGRFSGRQFSNSRSEMNVSTLELGDSALYLCASSLLGSGNEQFFGPGTRLTVL.

The V call is TRBV5-1, the J call TRBJ1-3, with 7 positions matching TRBD1. CDR1 and CDR2 (germline): SGHRS, YFSETQ. The CDR3 sequence is 14 residues long. V was clipped by 3 bases and J by 3 bases; unmatched bases: 3. The CDR3 sequence: CASSSQGHGNTIYF. The DNA of the CDR3 is TGCGCCAGCAGCTCACAGGGGCATGGAAACACCATATATTTT.